This T cell receptor beta chain was sequenced during a study of blood T cell repertoires in COVID-19. Membership in each cohort depended on participant-reported clinical history. CDR1 is SGHRS and CDR2 is YFSETQ in the germline V gene. The CDR3 sequence is 13 residues long. V shed 0 bases and J shed 1 base, with 4 bases lying between them. Methods used by the authors: Amplified reference gene primers provided the basis for estimating nucleated cell counts. The table came from immunoSEQ multiplex PCR; TCRdb's copy has only in-frame clones and leaves some out. From that table come the V and J calls and clone size; the DNA was used to work out D and trimming. The sample lists approximately 200,000 clones, about nine tenths seen once, with over 1% in the top ten.

The sequenced sample was PBMCs or T cells enriched from blood (not recorded which). The V gene is TRBV5-1, the J gene TRBJ1-2; D remains ambiguous. This clonotype originated in a man between 25 and 39 years old who had recovered from COVID-19. The CDR3 here is CASSLDGNYGYTF. In DNA form, the CDR3 reads TGCGCCAGCAGCTTGGACGGTAACTATGGCTACACCTTC. The full variable domain, with the rest looked up from reference TRBV5-1 and TRBJ1-2, is KAGVTQTPRYLIKTRGQQVTLSCSPISGHRSVSWYQQTPGQGLQFLFEYFSETQRNKGNFPGRFSGRQFSNSRSEMNVSTLELGDSALYLCASSLDGNYGYTFGSGTRLTVV.